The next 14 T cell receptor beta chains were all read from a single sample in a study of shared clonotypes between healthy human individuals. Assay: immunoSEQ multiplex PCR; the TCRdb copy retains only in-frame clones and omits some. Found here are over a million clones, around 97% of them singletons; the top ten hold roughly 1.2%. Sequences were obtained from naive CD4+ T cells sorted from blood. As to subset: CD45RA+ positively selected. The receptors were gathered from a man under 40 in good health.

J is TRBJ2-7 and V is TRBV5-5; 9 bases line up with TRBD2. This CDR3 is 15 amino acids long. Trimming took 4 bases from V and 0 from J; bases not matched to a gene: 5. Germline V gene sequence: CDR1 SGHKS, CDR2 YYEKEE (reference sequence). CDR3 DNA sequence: TGTGCCAGCAGCCAAAGACTAGCGGACTCCTACGAGCAGTACTTC. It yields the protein CASSQRLADSYEQYF.

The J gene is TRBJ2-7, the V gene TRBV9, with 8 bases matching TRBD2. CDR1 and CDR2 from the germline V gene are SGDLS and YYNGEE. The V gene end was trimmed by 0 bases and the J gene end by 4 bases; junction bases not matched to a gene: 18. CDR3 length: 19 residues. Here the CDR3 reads CASSVVPLFGSGSSYEQYF. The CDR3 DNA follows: TGTGCCAGCAGCGTAGTCCCCCTTTTCGGGAGCGGGAGTTCGTACGAGCAGTACTTC. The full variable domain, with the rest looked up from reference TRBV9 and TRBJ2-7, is DSGVTQTPKHLITATGQRVTLRCSPRSGDLSVYWYQQSLDQGLQFLIQYYNGEERAKGNILERFSAQQFPDLHSELNLSSLELGDSALYFCASSVVPLFGSGSSYEQYFGPGTRLTVT.

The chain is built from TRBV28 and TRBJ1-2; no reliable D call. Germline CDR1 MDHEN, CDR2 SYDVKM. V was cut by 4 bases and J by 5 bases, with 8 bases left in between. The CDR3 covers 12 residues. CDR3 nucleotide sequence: TGTGCCAGCAGTTCAGCACGGTATGGCTACACCTTC. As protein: CASSSARYGYTF.

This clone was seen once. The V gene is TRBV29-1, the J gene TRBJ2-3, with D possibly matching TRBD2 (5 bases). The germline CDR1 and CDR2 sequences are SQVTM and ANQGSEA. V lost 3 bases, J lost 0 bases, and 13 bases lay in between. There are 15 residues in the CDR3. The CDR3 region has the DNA TGCAGCGTTGAGGGTGGAAGGACTAGCACAGATACGCAGTATTTT. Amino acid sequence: CSVEGGRTSTDTQYF.

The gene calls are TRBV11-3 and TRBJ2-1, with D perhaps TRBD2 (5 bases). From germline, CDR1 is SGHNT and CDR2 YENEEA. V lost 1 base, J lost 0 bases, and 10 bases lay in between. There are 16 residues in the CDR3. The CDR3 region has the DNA TGTGCCAGCAGCTTAGTTACGAGGGTCTCCTACAATGAGCAGTTCTTC. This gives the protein CASSLVTRVSYNEQFF.

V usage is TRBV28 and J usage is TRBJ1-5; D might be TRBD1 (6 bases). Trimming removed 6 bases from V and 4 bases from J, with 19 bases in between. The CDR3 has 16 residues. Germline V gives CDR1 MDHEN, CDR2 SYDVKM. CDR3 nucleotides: TGTGCCAGCAGCCTGGAGGGGGGACCCAATAATCAGCCCCAGCATTTT. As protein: CASSLEGGPNNQPQHF. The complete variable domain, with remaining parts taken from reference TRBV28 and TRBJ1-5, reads DVKVTQSSRYLVKRTGEKVFLECVQDMDHENMFWYRQDPGLGLRLIYFSYDVKMKEKGDIPEGYSVSREKKERFSLILESASTNQTSMYLCASSLEGGPNNQPQHFGDGTRLSIL.

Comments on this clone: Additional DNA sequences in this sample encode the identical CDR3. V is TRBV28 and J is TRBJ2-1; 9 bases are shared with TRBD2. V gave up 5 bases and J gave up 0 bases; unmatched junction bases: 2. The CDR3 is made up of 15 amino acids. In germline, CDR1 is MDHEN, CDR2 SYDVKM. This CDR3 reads CASSLSGSSYNEQFF. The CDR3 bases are TGTGCCAGCAGTCTTAGCGGGAGCTCCTACAATGAGCAGTTCTTC.

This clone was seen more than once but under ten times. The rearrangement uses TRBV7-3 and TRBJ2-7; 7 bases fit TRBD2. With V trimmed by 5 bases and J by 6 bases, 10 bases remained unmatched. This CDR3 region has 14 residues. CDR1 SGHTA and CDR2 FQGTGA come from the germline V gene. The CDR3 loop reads CASSPGLGQSEQYF. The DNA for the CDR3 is TGTGCCAGCAGCCCAGGACTAGGGCAGAGCGAGCAGTACTTC.

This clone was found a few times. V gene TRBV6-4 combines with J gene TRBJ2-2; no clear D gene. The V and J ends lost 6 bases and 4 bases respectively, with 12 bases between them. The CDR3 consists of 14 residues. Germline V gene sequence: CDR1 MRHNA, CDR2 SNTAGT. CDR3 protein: CASSAMVFTGELFF. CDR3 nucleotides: TGTGCCAGCAGCGCGATGGTCTTCACCGGGGAGCTGTTTTTT.

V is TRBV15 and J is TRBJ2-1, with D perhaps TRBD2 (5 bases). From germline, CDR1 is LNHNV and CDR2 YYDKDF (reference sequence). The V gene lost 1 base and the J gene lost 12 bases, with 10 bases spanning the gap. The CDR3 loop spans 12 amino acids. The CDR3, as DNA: TGTGCCACCAGCAGAGGGACCCGGGGGCAGTTCTTC. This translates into CATSRGTRGQFF.

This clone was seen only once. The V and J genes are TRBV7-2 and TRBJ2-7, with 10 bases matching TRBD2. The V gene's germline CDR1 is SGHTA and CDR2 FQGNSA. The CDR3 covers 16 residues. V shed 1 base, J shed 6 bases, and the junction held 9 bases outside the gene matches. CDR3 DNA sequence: TGTGCCAGCAGCTTAGTTAGCGGGAGGCTAACTACCGAGCAGTACTTC. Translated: CASSLVSGRLTTEQYF.

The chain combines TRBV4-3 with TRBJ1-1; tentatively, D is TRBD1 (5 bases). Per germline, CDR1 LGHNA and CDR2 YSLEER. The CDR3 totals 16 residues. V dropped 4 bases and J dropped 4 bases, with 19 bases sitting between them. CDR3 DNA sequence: TGCGCCAGCAGCCGCGGAAACGTCAGGGTCGGCACTGAAGCTTTCTTT. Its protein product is CASSRGNVRVGTEAFF.

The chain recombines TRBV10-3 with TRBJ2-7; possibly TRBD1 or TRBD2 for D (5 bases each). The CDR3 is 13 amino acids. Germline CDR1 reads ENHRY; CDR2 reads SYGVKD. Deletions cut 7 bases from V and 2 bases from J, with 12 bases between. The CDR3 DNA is TGTGCCATCACCCGGGACCTCCCCTACGAGCAGTACTTC. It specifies CAITRDLPYEQYF.

The CDR3 nucleotides are TGTGCCAGCAGTGAAGCAGGACAGGTGAAAAACATTCAGTACTTC. Protein sequence: CASSEAGQVKNIQYF. The V gene is TRBV6-1, the J gene TRBJ2-4; TRBD1 agrees at 7 bases. CDR1 is MNHNS, CDR2 SASEGT, per germline. This CDR3 has 15 amino acids. Trimming removed 0 bases from V and 4 bases from J; junction bases left unmatched: 3.